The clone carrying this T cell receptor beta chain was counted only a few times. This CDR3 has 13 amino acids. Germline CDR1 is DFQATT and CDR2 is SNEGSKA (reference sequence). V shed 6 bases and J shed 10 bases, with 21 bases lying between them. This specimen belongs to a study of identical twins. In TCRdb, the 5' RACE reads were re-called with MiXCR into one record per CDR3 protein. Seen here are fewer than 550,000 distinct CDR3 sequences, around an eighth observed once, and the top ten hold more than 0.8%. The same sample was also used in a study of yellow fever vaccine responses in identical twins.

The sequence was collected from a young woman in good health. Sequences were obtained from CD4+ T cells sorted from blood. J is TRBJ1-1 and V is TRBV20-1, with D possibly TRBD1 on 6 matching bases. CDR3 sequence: CSANGGSFLAAFF. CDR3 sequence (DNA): TGCAGTGCAAACGGGGGCAGCTTTTTAGCAGCTTTCTTT.